Presented here are 17 T cell receptor beta chains from one specimen sequenced in a study of T cell repertoires in cytomegalovirus infection. Using its own MiXCR run on the reads, TCRdb lists one record per CDR3 protein. The sample yields over 250,000 distinct CDR3 sequences, over 20% seen once. The sequenced sample was PBMCs. The receptors come from a human donor in good health (CMV status not recorded). Some clones in this sample may be carry-over from other donors' samples.

The rearrangement joins TRBV6-5 to TRBJ2-1; the D gene is possibly TRBD2 (6 bases). Trimming stripped 2 bases from V and 10 bases from J, with 12 bases between. Germline V gene sequence: CDR1 MNHEY, CDR2 SVGAGI. This CDR3 spans 13 amino acids. The CDR3, as DNA: TGTGCCAGCAGTTACAGGGAGGACGGGGAGCAGTTCTTC. This translates into CASSYREDGEQFF.

This clonotype was detected only a few times. The V call is TRBV6-2 or TRBV6-3, the J call TRBJ2-5; unclear D gene. The V and J ends lost 5 bases and 5 bases respectively, with 15 bases between them. The germline V gene encodes CDR1 MNHEY and CDR2 SVGEGT. The CDR3 is 14 amino acids. CDR3 coding DNA: TGTGCCAGCAGTGACCCCACCCCCACGGAGACCCAGTACTTC. Protein sequence: CASSDPTPTETQYF.

The chain uses TRBV5-1 and TRBJ2-7; D may be TRBD2 (6 bases). Germline V lookup: CDR1 SGHRS, CDR2 YFSETQ. Trimming cost V 2 bases and J 4 bases, with 10 bases left between them. There are 13 residues in the CDR3. CDR3 coding DNA: TGCGCCAGCAGCTTCGCGGGAATATACGAGCAGTACTTC. Protein sequence: CASSFAGIYEQYF.

This clonotype was observed a handful of times. The V gene is TRBV25-1, the J gene TRBJ2-5; TRBD1 matches at 7 bases. With 7 bases clipped from V and 5 bases from J, the junction kept 7 bases outside the gene matches. The CDR3 contains 13 residues. Germline CDR1 and CDR2: MGHDK and SYGVNS. The CDR3 coding sequence is TGTGCCAGCACACAGGGGTCTATGGAGACCCAGTACTTC. This translates into CASTQGSMETQYF.

This clonotype was detected a few times. The rearrangement joins TRBV7-9 to TRBJ2-5, with TRBD1 identical over 7 bases. The V segment lost 5 bases and the J segment 7 bases; nucleotides outside the gene matches: 10. The CDR3 length is 14 residues. CDR1 is SEHNR and CDR2 is FQNEAQ in the germline V gene (reference sequence). DNA of the CDR3: TGTGCCAGCAGCCCGGGACAGCCTCCAGGGACCCAGTACTTC. Its translation: CASSPGQPPGTQYF.

In its sample, this clonotype was seen a few times. The rearrangement joins TRBV28 to TRBJ2-5; D gene uncertain. V lost 9 bases, J lost 4 bases, and 12 bases lay in between. Germline V lookup: CDR1 MDHEN, CDR2 SYDVKM. The CDR3 spans 12 residues. CDR3 sequence: CASSRNGETQYF. As DNA, the CDR3 is TGTGCCAGTAGTAGGAATGGAGAGACCCAGTACTTC. The whole variable domain, remainder taken from reference TRBV28 and TRBJ2-5, is DVKVTQSSRYLVKRTGEKVFLECVQDMDHENMFWYRQDPGLGLRLIYFSYDVKMKEKGDIPEGYSVSREKKERFSLILESASTNQTSMYLCASSRNGETQYFGPGTRLLVL.

The chain recombines TRBV28 with TRBJ1-2; no definite D call. The CDR3 extends over 13 amino acids. The germline CDR1 and CDR2 sequences are MDHEN and SYDVKM. Trimming took off 3 bases at V and 4 bases at J, with 9 bases between the two ends. CDR3 sequence: CASSFRDFYGYTF. As DNA, the CDR3 is TGTGCCAGCAGTTTTCGGGATTTCTATGGCTACACCTTC.

V is TRBV28 and J is TRBJ2-3; a possible D gene is TRBD2 (5 bases). CDR3 length: 12 amino acids. Germline V gene sequence: CDR1 MDHEN, CDR2 SYDVKM. Deletions cut 7 bases from V and 6 bases from J, with 11 bases between. The CDR3 DNA is TGTGCCAGCATCGAGGGCTTGGATACGCAGTATTTT. As protein: CASIEGLDTQYF.

Only a few counts were recorded for this clonotype. This rearrangement joins TRBV28 to TRBJ2-7; D not certain. CDR1 is MDHEN, CDR2 SYDVKM, per germline. The length of the CDR3 is 12 residues. V was pared by 5 bases and J by 4 bases, with 9 bases between. The CDR3 reads CASSPDHYEQYF. The CDR3 nucleotides are TGTGCCAGCAGTCCCGACCATTACGAGCAGTACTTC.

Only a few counts were recorded for this clonotype. CDR3 protein: CSVELTGRDTEAFF. The CDR3, as DNA: TGCAGCGTTGAACTCACAGGGAGGGACACTGAAGCTTTCTTT. The rearrangement uses TRBV29-1 and TRBJ1-1; D is perhaps TRBD1 (6 bases). CDR3 length equals 14 residues. The V end was cut by 2 bases, the J end by 3 bases, with 13 bases between. The V gene's germline CDR1 is SQVTM and CDR2 ANQGSEA. The full variable domain, completed using reference TRBV29-1 and TRBJ1-1, is SAVISQKPSRDICQRGTSLTIQCQVDSQVTMMFWYRQQPGQSLTLIATANQGSEATYESGFVIDKFPISRPNLTFSTLTVSNMSPEDSSIYLCSVELTGRDTEAFFGQGTRLTVV.

The sample holds a few counts of this clonotype. This sequence joins TRBV6-5 and TRBJ2-2; D unclear. The CDR3 totals 11 residues. The germline gives CDR1 MNHEY, CDR2 SVGAGI. V lost 6 bases, J lost 5 bases, and 4 bases lay in between. The CDR3 spells CASRKTGELFF. The CDR3 bases are TGTGCCAGCAGGAAAACCGGGGAGCTGTTTTTT.

The chain is built from TRBV15 and TRBJ2-7, with 9 bases fitting TRBD1. The CDR3 is made up of 14 amino acids. CDR1 and CDR2 from the germline V gene are LNHNV and YYDKDF (reference sequence). V was clipped by 3 bases and J by 2 bases; unmatched bases: 2. CDR3: CATSRDRGPYEQYF. The CDR3 DNA is TGTGCCACCAGCAGGGACAGGGGCCCCTACGAGCAGTACTTC.

This clonotype was counted at least ten times. V is TRBV7-2 and J is TRBJ2-2; perhaps TRBD1 as D (5 bases). Germline CDR1 SGHTA, CDR2 FQGNSA. Trimming shortened V by 5 bases and J by 4 bases, and 14 bases separated the two germline ends. This CDR3 has 15 amino acids. CDR3 DNA sequence: TGTGCCAGCAGCCAGCAGGGTTTTGGCACCGGGGAGCTGTTTTTT. Its protein is CASSQQGFGTGELFF.

This clonotype was observed a few times. The rearrangement uses TRBV7-2 and TRBJ1-1; TRBD1 is a possible D gene (6 bases). This CDR3 has 19 residues. The germline V and J ends were trimmed by 4 bases and 0 bases, with 24 bases remaining between them. The germline gives CDR1 SGHTA, CDR2 FQGNSA. CDR3 protein: CASSSRGLGGFEVNTEAFF. The CDR3 nucleotides are TGTGCCAGCAGCTCAAGGGGGTTGGGGGGCTTTGAGGTGAACACTGAAGCTTTCTTT.

This clonotype has at least ten counts. The rearrangement uses TRBV11-3 and TRBJ2-5; possibly TRBD2 for D (6 bases). V was clipped by 5 bases and J by 5 bases, with 24 bases between them. CDR1 and CDR2 from the germline V gene are SGHNT and YENEEA. This CDR3 is 17 amino acids long. In DNA, the CDR3 is TGTGCCAGCAGCCCTGGGTCCCGCGGGGCGATCGGGGAGACCCAGTACTTC. Amino acids: CASSPGSRGAIGETQYF.

This clonotype was counted a few times. The CDR3 loop reads CASSFPGQGGGYTF. DNA of the CDR3: TGTGCCAGCAGTTTCCCGGGACAGGGCGGTGGCTACACCTTC. This sequence joins TRBV28 and TRBJ1-2; 9 bases are shared with TRBD1. This CDR3 comprises 14 residues. Germline V CDR1 and CDR2: MDHEN, SYDVKM. J gave up 7 bases and V 3 bases, and 6 bases lay outside the gene matches.

The gene calls are TRBV20-1 and TRBJ2-5; D perhaps matches TRBD2 (6 bases). Trimming pared 5 bases from V and 4 bases from J, leaving 17 bases between. CDR1 is DFQATT, CDR2 SNEGSKA, per germline (reference sequence). There are 14 residues in the CDR3. In nucleotides, the CDR3 is TGCAGTGCTTTCCCTCGGACTACCATAGAGACCCAGTACTTC. This gives the protein CSAFPRTTIETQYF.